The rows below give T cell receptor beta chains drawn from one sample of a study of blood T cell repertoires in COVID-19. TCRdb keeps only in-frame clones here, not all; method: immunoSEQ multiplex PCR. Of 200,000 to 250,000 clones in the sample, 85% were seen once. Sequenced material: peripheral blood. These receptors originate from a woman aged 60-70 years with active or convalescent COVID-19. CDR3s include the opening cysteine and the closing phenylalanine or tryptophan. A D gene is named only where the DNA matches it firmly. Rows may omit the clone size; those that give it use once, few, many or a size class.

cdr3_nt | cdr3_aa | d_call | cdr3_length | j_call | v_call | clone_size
TGTGCCAGCTCACTGGGGACAGCTAGCACAGATACGCAGTATTTT | CASSLGTASTDTQYF | TRBD1 | 15 | TRBJ2-3 | TRBV18 | .
TGTGCCAGCACCAGGGGGACAGAGACCTACGAGCAGTACTTC | CASTRGTETYEQYF | TRBD1 | 14 | TRBJ2-7 | TRBV11-3 | .
TGTGCCACAGTCCCGAACACCGGGGAGCTGTTTTTT | CATVPNTGELFF | . | 12 | TRBJ2-2 | TRBV5-4 | .
TGTGCCAGCTCGCCTACCAGGGGACAGGGGAGTTCTTTCTTT | CASSPTRGQGSSFF | TRBD1 | 14 | TRBJ1-1 | TRBV18 | .
TGTGCCAGCAGCTTAGGTGGGTTAGCCACCGGGGAGCTGTTTTTT | CASSLGGLATGELFF | . | 15 | TRBJ2-2 | TRBV7-2 | .
TGCAGCGTTTCAGGGGGCGCCTATCAGCCCCAGCATTTT | CSVSGGAYQPQHF | TRBD1 | 13 | TRBJ1-5 | TRBV29-1 | .
TGTGCCAGCAGCCGCGGACAGGTCCAAGAGACCCAGTACTTC | CASSRGQVQETQYF | TRBD1 | 14 | TRBJ2-5 | TRBV9 | .
TGCAGCGTCGCCCCCGGGGGGGGGATGAACACTGAAGCTTTCTTT | CSVAPGGGMNTEAFF | . | 15 | TRBJ1-1 | TRBV29-1 | .
TGTGCCAGCAGGAGGATACCCTCTGGAAACACCATATATTTT | CASRRIPSGNTIYF | . | 14 | TRBJ1-3 | TRBV6-5 | .
TGTGCCAGCAGCCCCCCATTCACGAACACCGGGGAGCTGTTTTTT | CASSPPFTNTGELFF | . | 15 | TRBJ2-2 | TRBV7-9 | .
TGTGCCAGCATCAGGAACACTGAAGCTTTCTTT | CASIRNTEAFF | . | 11 | TRBJ1-1 | TRBV12-3/TRBV12-4 | .
TGTGCCAGTAGTGTCAAGACCGGGACTAGCGTAAGCACAGATACGCAGTATTTT | CASSVKTGTSVSTDTQYF | TRBD2 | 18 | TRBJ2-3 | TRBV19 | .
TGTGCCAGCAGCTCCGGGACTAGCGGCTACAATGAGCAGTTCTTC | CASSSGTSGYNEQFF | TRBD2 | 15 | TRBJ2-1 | TRBV7-9 | .
TGTGCCAGTAGTATAGGGATTAACAGTAATGAGCAGTTCTTC | CASSIGINSNEQFF | . | 14 | TRBJ2-1 | TRBV19 | .
TGTGCCAGCAGCTACGAACAGTATACGCAGTATTTT | CASSYEQYTQYF | . | 12 | TRBJ2-3 | TRBV14 | few
TGTGCCAGTACCCTCAGGCAGGGGTCGAGCACAGATACGCAGTATTTT | CASTLRQGSSTDTQYF | . | 16 | TRBJ2-3 | TRBV19 | .
TGTGCCAGCAGGGAGGGTCCCTATAATTCACCCCTCCACTTT | CASREGPYNSPLHF | . | 14 | TRBJ1-6 | TRBV9 | .
TGTGCCAGTAGTGGGACAGTAACCTACGAGCAGTACTTC | CASSGTVTYEQYF | TRBD1 | 13 | TRBJ2-7 | TRBV19 | .
TGTGCCAGCAGCAAAGGGTCGACGGGGGCTGGGGCCAACGTCCTGACTTTC | CASSKGSTGAGANVLTF | . | 17 | TRBJ2-6 | TRBV21-1 | .
TGTGCCAGTAGTATAGACGTAAACAATCAGCCCCAGCATTTT | CASSIDVNNQPQHF | . | 14 | TRBJ1-5 | TRBV19 | .
TGCGCCAGCAGCTTGGGGGACAGGGTAACCTACGAGCAGTACTTC | CASSLGDRVTYEQYF | TRBD1 | 15 | TRBJ2-7 | TRBV5-1 | .
TGTGCCAGCAGTTTAACTGCGGGTCACTACGAGCAGTACTTC | CASSLTAGHYEQYF | . | 14 | TRBJ2-7 | TRBV27 | .
TGCGCCAGCAGCGTAAATAGCAGGGGTGATGGCTACACCTTC | CASSVNSRGDGYTF | . | 14 | TRBJ1-2 | TRBV5-1 | .
TGTGCCTGGAGCCAATCTATAACAGGAGATGGCTACACCTTC | CAWSQSITGDGYTF | . | 14 | TRBJ1-2 | TRBV30 | .
TGTGCCAGCAGGGCCAGCTACGAGCAGTACTTC | CASRASYEQYF | . | 11 | TRBJ2-7 | TRBV25-1 | .
TGTGCCAGTAGAGTAGCGGCTATAGCCAATGAGCAGTTCTTC | CASRVAAIANEQFF | . | 14 | TRBJ2-1 | TRBV19 | .
TGTGCCAGCAGCTTGACGACCGGAGCGATACAAGAGACCCAGTACTTC | CASSLTTGAIQETQYF | . | 16 | TRBJ2-5 | TRBV5-6 | .
TGTGCCAGCAGTCAAAATCCCGACAGGGCCGACGTGAACACTGAAGCTTTCTTT | CASSQNPDRADVNTEAFF | TRBD1 | 18 | TRBJ1-1 | TRBV5-5 | .
TGTGCCAGCGGGGCGGTGAGTTTTCAGCCCCAGCATTTT | CASGAVSFQPQHF | . | 13 | TRBJ1-5 | TRBV28 | .
TGTGCCAGCAGTGAATCCGGCTCTGGAAACACCATATATTTT | CASSESGSGNTIYF | . | 14 | TRBJ1-3 | TRBV6-1 | .
TGTGCCAGCAGCTTCCTTATAGGACAGGGTGGAGAGACCCAGTACTTC | CASSFLIGQGGETQYF | TRBD1 | 16 | TRBJ2-5 | TRBV5-5 | .